Sequencing of this T cell receptor beta chain was carried out in a study of cytomegalovirus exposure and HLA in healthy donors. Study results and caveats: Researchers counted roughly 150 TCR beta chains as cytomegalovirus-associated.

The V end was cut by 6 bases, the J end by 5 bases, with 17 bases between. This CDR3 region has 15 residues. In germline, CDR1 is MNHNS, CDR2 SASEGT. A note on this clone: Its antigen is still unknown.

Researchers ran the PCR with 60 Vbeta and 13 Jbeta primers. Sequenced by immunoSEQ multiplex PCR; TCRdb stores in-frame clones only, minus some. Among some 77,000 clones listed, roughly 76% were seen once. V is TRBV6-1 and J is TRBJ2-1; possibly TRBD1 for D (5 bases). This TCR was recovered from a middle-aged woman in good health and CMV-seronegative. The sequenced sample consisted of PBMCs. The CDR3 DNA sequence: TGTGCCAGCAGCCTAATGTGGGGCGGAAACAATGAGCAGTTCTTC. Protein sequence: CASSLMWGGNNEQFF.